These 28 T cell receptor beta chains came from one sample sequenced in a study of glioma-infiltrating T cells after dendritic cell vaccination. This table comes from immunoSEQ multiplex PCR, and its TCRdb copy is limited to in-frame clones, with some not included. The sample gives some 100,000 clones, approximately 87% of which show up once; roughly 2.9% is in the top ten. Sequenced here: blood, sampled before dendritic cell vaccination. All receptors come from a human donor with glioblastoma.

The chain carries TRBV6-5 and TRBJ1-3, with unresolved D. Germline V gene sequence: CDR1 MNHEY, CDR2 SVGAGI. V lost 8 bases and J lost 4, with 12 bases in between. This CDR3 comprises 13 residues. The CDR3 DNA reads as TGTGCCAGCCAGTACAGCTTCGGAAACACCATATATTTT. Translation gives CASQYSFGNTIYF.

V is TRBV30 and J is TRBJ1-1; D gene ambiguous. This CDR3 has 14 residues. Germline-derived CDR1 and CDR2 are GTSNPN and SVGIG (reference sequence). The germline V and J ends were trimmed by 5 bases and 6 bases, with 19 bases remaining between them. CDR3 in DNA: TGTGCCTGGGGCCGCACGACTGGGAGGTCTGAAGCTTTCTTT. Its translation is CAWGRTTGRSEAFF. The variable domain in full, completed from reference TRBV30 and TRBJ1-1, reads SQTIHQWPATLVQPVGSPLSLECTVEGTSNPNLYWYRQAAGRGLQLLFYSVGIGQISSEVPQNLSASRPQDRQFILSSKKLLLSDSGFYLCAWGRTTGRSEAFFGQGTRLTVV.

The chain recombines TRBV19 with TRBJ2-6; maybe TRBD2 (6 bases). Looked up from germline, CDR1 is LNHDA and CDR2 is SQIVND (reference sequence). The CDR3 contains 15 residues. V was pared by 1 base and J by 2 bases, with 6 bases between. Here the CDR3 DNA reads TGTGCCAGTAGTATAGCGGGGGCTGGGGCCAACGTCCTGACTTTC. Translation gives CASSIAGAGANVLTF. Complete variable domain (other parts from reference TRBV19 and TRBJ2-6): DGGITQSPKYLFRKEGQNVTLSCEQNLNHDAMYWYRQDPGQGLRLIYYSQIVNDFQKGDIAEGYSVSREKKESFPLTVTSAQKNPTAFYLCASSIAGAGANVLTFGAGSRLTVL.

V is TRBV5-5 and J is TRBJ1-5; D gene uncertain. Germline-derived CDR1 and CDR2 are SGHKS and YYEKEE (reference sequence). CDR3 length equals 14 residues. Deletions cut 1 base from V and 5 bases from J, with 10 bases between. This CDR3 is CASSLRERYQPQHF. The DNA for the CDR3 is TGTGCCAGCAGCTTGAGGGAGAGATATCAGCCCCAGCATTTT.

This chain links TRBV5-1 with TRBJ2-1; 9 nucleotides agree with TRBD1. The CDR3 contains 14 residues. The V segment lost 4 bases and the J segment 8 bases; nucleotides outside the gene matches: 7. Germline CDR1 is SGHRS and CDR2 is YFSETQ. CDR3 coding DNA: TGCGCCAGCAGCCCGAGACAGGGGGGGGATGAGCAGTTCTTC. It specifies CASSPRQGGDEQFF.

The rearrangement joins TRBV4-1 to TRBJ2-5; D gene uncertain. The CDR3 covers 15 residues. Germline-derived CDR1 and CDR2 are MGHRA and YSYEKL. V was cut by 0 bases and J by 4 bases, with 12 bases left in between. DNA of the CDR3: TGCGCCAGCAGCCAAGACAGGAACCCCGGAGAGACCCAGTACTTC. Residues: CASSQDRNPGETQYF.

The rearrangement uses TRBV6-5 and TRBJ1-5; D remains ambiguous. V shed 2 bases and J shed 1 base, with 6 bases lying between them. The CDR3 has 14 residues. Looked up from germline, CDR1 is MNHEY and CDR2 is SVGAGI. Here the CDR3 reads CASSYVGSNQPQHF. CDR3 DNA: TGTGCCAGCAGTTACGTCGGGAGCAATCAGCCCCAGCATTTT.

The chain has TRBV21-1 and TRBJ2-7; TRBD2, the table's D call, lacks a check against the DNA. TRBV21-1 is flagged as a pseudogene. This CDR3 contains 22 residues. The CDR3 loop reads CASSKEVYETSGSIFIVYEQYF. CDR3 bases: TGTGCCAGCAGCAAAGAAGTATATGAGACTAGCGGGAGTATCTTCATCGTCTACGAGCAGTACTTC.

The rearrangement uses TRBV2 and TRBJ1-2; possible D gene TRBD1, 6 bases. CDR3 size: 13 residues. Germline V CDR1 and CDR2: SNHLY, FYNNEI. V was pared by 9 bases and J by 2 bases, with 13 bases between. The CDR3 reads CARALQGNYGYTF. The CDR3 coding sequence is TGTGCCAGGGCCTTACAGGGAAACTATGGCTACACCTTC.

J is TRBJ2-2 and V is TRBV5-1, with D perhaps TRBD1 (6 bases). The CDR3 is 14 amino acids. The germline gives CDR1 SGHRS, CDR2 YFSETQ. The V end lost 0 bases, the J end lost 6 bases, and 9 bases lay between the germline ends. CDR3 in DNA: TGCGCCAGCAGCTTGGGACAGGTTCCCGGGGAGCTGTTTTTT. It specifies CASSLGQVPGELFF.

This clone has only one observation. V is TRBV18 and J is TRBJ2-3; 10 bases line up with TRBD2. The junction had 11 bases not matched to a gene; V was cut back by 4 bases and J by 7 bases. The CDR3 extends over 16 amino acids. Germline CDR1 KGHSH, CDR2 LQKENI. The CDR3 nucleotides are TGTGCCAGCTCACTACTAGCGGGGCCCCGCGGGAATACGCAGTATTTT. Translation: CASSLLAGPRGNTQYF.

The chain joins TRBV5-1 to TRBJ2-2; 7 bases align to TRBD1. There are 18 residues in the CDR3. CDR1 SGHRS and CDR2 YFSETQ come from the germline V gene. Trimming cost V 4 bases and J 3 bases; bases outside gene matches: 15. The CDR3 bases are TGCGCCAGCAGCAGTCCCCCAGGGGGTCGCCTAGACACCGGGGAGCTGTTTTTT. Residues: CASSSPPGGRLDTGELFF.

V gene TRBV6-1 combines with J gene TRBJ2-6; maybe TRBD2 (5 bases). This CDR3 is 14 amino acids long. Per germline, CDR1 MNHNS and CDR2 SASEGT. The V end was cut by 6 bases, the J end by 2 bases, with 8 bases between. CDR3 protein: CASRIGAGANVLTF. The CDR3 coding sequence is TGTGCCAGCAGGATCGGGGCTGGGGCCAACGTCCTGACTTTC.

This chain joins TRBV7-2 and TRBJ1-1, with a tentative D call TRBD1 (6 bases). V was shortened by 3 bases and J by 5 bases, with 10 bases between the two germline ends. The CDR3 loop spans 13 amino acids. CDR1 is SGHTA and CDR2 is FQGNSA in the germline V gene. The CDR3 coding sequence is TGTGCCAGCAGCTTCCAGGGGCGAACTGAAGCTTTCTTT. Translating it yields CASSFQGRTEAFF.

This rearrangement joins TRBV6-1 to TRBJ2-5; D may be TRBD1 (6 bases). Looked up from germline, CDR1 is MNHNS and CDR2 is SASEGT. The CDR3 loop spans 15 amino acids. Trimming shortened V by 4 bases and J by 1 base, and 13 bases separated the two germline ends. The CDR3 DNA follows: TGTGCCAGCAGTGCCCTAGACAGGAGCCAAGAGACCCAGTACTTC. Residues: CASSALDRSQETQYF.

For the CDR3, the DNA is TGTGCCAGCAGACGGACACTTAATGAAAAACTGTTTTTT. It translates to CASRRTLNEKLFF. V and J are TRBV28 and TRBJ1-4; weak D call: TRBD1 (5 bases). CDR1 is MDHEN, CDR2 SYDVKM, per germline. Trimming removed 6 bases from V and 4 bases from J, with 9 bases in between. The CDR3 covers 13 residues.

Points on this clone: Germline and junction disagree at one end, which may indicate a read error. The chain combines TRBV6-1 with TRBJ2-7; the D gene is possibly TRBD2 (5 bases). Germline loops: CDR1 MNHNS, CDR2 SASEGT. The CDR3 extends over 14 amino acids. The CDR3 coding sequence is TGTGCCAGCAGCGAAGGCGGAGGCTTCTACGAGCAGTACTTC. Its translation: CASSEGGGFYEQYF.

The chain links TRBV4-2 to TRBJ2-7, with D possibly TRBD2 on 6 matching bases. The CDR3 extends over 15 amino acids. V was trimmed by 1 base and J by 2 bases, leaving 12 bases between them. Germline CDR1 LGHNA, CDR2 YNFKEQ. CDR3 protein: CASSQGLAPTYEQYF. The CDR3 region has the DNA TGTGCCAGCAGCCAAGGGCTAGCGCCTACCTACGAGCAGTACTTC.

This chain connects TRBV5-1 to TRBJ2-3, with 12 positions matching TRBD1. Unmatched junction bases numbered 1, after V lost 5 bases and J lost 3 bases. The CDR3 totals 14 residues. Germline V lookup: CDR1 SGHRS, CDR2 YFSETQ. DNA for the CDR3: TGCGCCAGCAGGGGACAGGGGGCGACAGATACGCAGTATTTT. This codes for CASRGQGATDTQYF.

The CDR3: CASSSRVGSSTDTQYF. The CDR3 DNA is TGCGCCAGCAGCTCGCGGGTGGGTTCTAGCACAGATACGCAGTATTTT. This chain connects TRBV5-1 to TRBJ2-3, with D maybe TRBD2 (5 bases). The V end was cut by 3 bases, the J end by 0 bases, with 14 bases between. The germline CDR1 and CDR2 sequences are SGHRS and YFSETQ. There are 16 residues in the CDR3.

The chain couples TRBV19 to TRBJ2-2; 9 positions agree with TRBD2. With V trimmed by 5 bases and J by 7 bases, 20 bases remained unmatched. Germline loops: CDR1 LNHDA, CDR2 SQIVND (reference sequence). The CDR3 is 19 residues long. The CDR3 sequence: CASSPPPRTLREGRGELFF. CDR3 sequence (DNA): TGTGCCAGTAGTCCCCCACCGAGGACTTTGCGGGAGGGCCGCGGGGAGCTGTTTTTT.

The CDR3 DNA follows: TGCGCCAGCAGCGGCCAACTAAGCTCCTACAATGAGCAGTTCTTC. It is translated as CASSGQLSSYNEQFF. V and J are TRBV5-1 and TRBJ2-1; D uncertain. Germline V lookup: CDR1 SGHRS, CDR2 YFSETQ. With 4 bases removed from V and 0 bases from J, the gap between germline ends came to 11 bases. The CDR3 runs 15 residues.

This sequence joins TRBV4-2 and TRBJ2-7; TRBD2 matches 7 bases. V was clipped by 1 base and J by 4 bases; unmatched bases: 7. This CDR3 region has 15 residues. Germline V gene data show CDR1 as LGHNA and CDR2 as YNFKEQ. The CDR3 region is CASSQGGAGGYEQYF. CDR3 bases: TGTGCCAGCAGCCAAGGGGGCGCCGGGGGGTACGAGCAGTACTTC.

The chain is built from TRBV6-1 and TRBJ1-1; D unclear. The germline gives CDR1 MNHNS, CDR2 SASEGT. V lost 2 bases to trimming and J lost 3 bases, with 7 bases between them. CDR3 length: 13 residues. CDR3 sequence: CASSENSDTEAFF. CDR3 DNA sequence: TGTGCCAGCAGTGAAAATTCGGACACTGAAGCTTTCTTT.

This chain uses TRBV5-4 with TRBJ2-2, with 14 bases fitting TRBD2. The CDR3 totals 18 residues. The V segment lost 0 bases and the J segment 8 bases; nucleotides outside the gene matches: 9. Germline V gene lookup returns CDR1 SGHNT and CDR2 YYREEE (reference sequence). The CDR3 loop is CASSLGQGLAGVPGELFF. The CDR3 region has the DNA TGTGCCAGCAGCTTGGGTCAGGGACTAGCGGGAGTTCCAGGGGAGCTGTTTTTT.

The chain combines TRBV2 with TRBJ1-1; 7 bases align to TRBD1. Germline assignment: CDR1 SNHLY and CDR2 FYNNEI. This CDR3 has 16 residues. V was pared by 6 bases and J by 1 base, with 11 bases of the junction left unmatched. The CDR3 is CASRKGSGQQNTEAFF. In DNA, the CDR3 is TGTGCCAGCAGGAAAGGCTCGGGACAGCAGAACACTGAAGCTTTCTTT. The full variable domain, rest sourced from reference TRBV2 and TRBJ1-1, is EPEVTQTPSHQVTQMGQEVILRCVPISNHLYFYWYRQILGQKVEFLVSFYNNEISEKSEIFDDQFSVERPDGSNFTLKIRSTKLEDSAMYFCASRKGSGQQNTEAFFGQGTRLTVV.

The rearrangement uses TRBV5-1 and TRBJ1-2, with 10 bases matching TRBD1. Germline V gene sequence: CDR1 SGHRS, CDR2 YFSETQ. The junction had 3 bases not matched to a gene; V was cut back by 4 bases and J by 6 bases. The CDR3 loop spans 13 amino acids. The CDR3 coding sequence is TGCGCCAGCAGCGCCGGGACAGGGGATGGCTACACCTTC. Translated, it gives CASSAGTGDGYTF.

This chain uses TRBV28 with TRBJ1-4, with D maybe TRBD1 (6 bases). The CDR3 consists of 16 residues. Trimming removed 4 bases at V and 8 bases at J, with 20 bases between. The germline V gene encodes CDR1 MDHEN and CDR2 SYDVKM. CDR3 nucleotides: TGTGCCAGCAGTTCACACTCGACAGGCCTGGGAGAAAAACTGTTTTTT. Translation gives CASSSHSTGLGEKLFF. Supplemented by reference TRBV28 and TRBJ1-4, the full variable domain reads DVKVTQSSRYLVKRTGEKVFLECVQDMDHENMFWYRQDPGLGLRLIYFSYDVKMKEKGDIPEGYSVSREKKERFSLILESASTNQTSMYLCASSSHSTGLGEKLFFGSGTQLSVL.